Following are 26 T cell receptor beta chains from one sample sequenced in a study of CD8+ T cells in alopecia areata. RNA extraction was followed by reverse transcription into cDNA, which acted as the sequencing template. The table came from immunoSEQ multiplex PCR; TCRdb's copy has only in-frame clones and leaves some out. The table lists 50,000 to 70,000 clones, around 44% of them singletons. The source material was NKG2D-low CD8+ T cells sorted from blood. The receptors stem from a human donor with alopecia areata.

The genes are TRBV5-1 and TRBJ2-7; 8 nucleotides align to TRBD1. CDR1 is SGHRS, CDR2 YFSETQ, per germline. The CDR3 is 15 residues long. The J segment lost 2 bases and the V segment lost 0 bases, leaving 4 bases of the junction unmatched. CDR3 loop: CASSLGQGKPYEQYF. The CDR3 DNA reads TGCGCCAGCAGCTTGGGACAGGGGAAACCCTACGAGCAGTACTTC.

In this sample, this clone turned up once. V is TRBV6-5 and J is TRBJ2-1, with no clear D. The V end lost 0 bases, the J end lost 7 bases, and 10 bases lay between the germline ends. Germline values: CDR1 MNHEY, CDR2 SVGAGI. This CDR3 comprises 14 residues. CDR3 protein: CASSYSQGSNEQFF. CDR3 in DNA: TGTGCCAGCAGTTACTCCCAAGGGTCGAATGAGCAGTTCTTC.

This clone came up a few times. The chain employs TRBV7-9 and TRBJ1-4; D remains ambiguous. The V gene lost 4 bases and the J gene lost 8 bases, with 11 bases spanning the gap. The CDR3 extends over 13 amino acids. The V gene's germline CDR1 is SEHNR and CDR2 FQNEAQ (reference sequence). The CDR3 coding sequence is TGTGCCAGCAGCTCGGATGTTTTGGAAAAACTGTTTTTT. It translates to CASSSDVLEKLFF.

V is TRBV5-4 and J is TRBJ2-6, with D possibly matching TRBD1 (6 bases). The CDR3 extends over 15 amino acids. V was clipped by 1 base and J by 1 base, with 6 bases between them. CDR1 SGHNT and CDR2 YYREEE come from the germline V gene (reference sequence). CDR3 DNA sequence: TGTGCCAGCAGCTTGACAGGGTCTGGGGCCAACGTCCTGACTTTC. This encodes CASSLTGSGANVLTF.

This clone was detected only a few times. The J gene is TRBJ2-7, the V gene TRBV2, with D perhaps TRBD2 (5 bases). Trimming took 10 bases from V and 5 from J, leaving 12 bases between them. Germline V gene data show CDR1 as SNHLY and CDR2 as FYNNEI. The CDR3 length is 11 residues. CDR3 in amino acids: CATLWRNEQYF. The CDR3 coding sequence is TGTGCCACCCTTTGGAGGAACGAGCAGTACTTC. The full variable domain, its missing parts supplied by reference TRBV2 and TRBJ2-7, is EPEVTQTPSHQVTQMGQEVILRCVPISNHLYFYWYRQILGQKVEFLVSFYNNEISEKSEIFDDQFSVERPDGSNFTLKIRSTKLEDSAMYFCATLWRNEQYFGPGTRLTVT.

Only a few counts were recorded for this clone. V gene TRBV21-1 combines with J gene TRBJ2-2; the table names TRBD2, a call not compared with the DNA. TRBV21-1 is given as a pseudogene. The CDR3 has 18 amino acids. CDR3 bases: TGTGCCAGCAGCAAAGATCTAGCGGGGGTCCAGGTAGCCGGGGAGCTGTTTTTT. Translation: CASSKDLAGVQVAGELFF.

This clone came up a few times. The V and J genes are TRBV7-9 and TRBJ2-5; 10 bases map to TRBD1. The CDR3 runs 16 residues. Germline trimming cut 6 bases from V and 1 base from J; bases unmatched to any gene: 8. Looked up from germline, CDR1 is SEHNR and CDR2 is FQNEAQ (reference sequence). CDR3 region: CASSDSGQGTQETQYF. The CDR3 nucleotides read TGTGCCAGCAGTGATTCGGGACAGGGGACCCAAGAGACCCAGTACTTC.

In this sample, this clone turned up a few times. The CDR3 loop reads CASSQDTFGNQPQHF. CDR3 DNA sequence: TGCGCCAGCAGCCAAGACACCTTCGGCAATCAGCCCCAGCATTTT. The gene calls are TRBV4-3 and TRBJ1-5; no reliable D call. The V end was cut by 0 bases, the J end by 2 bases, with 8 bases between. CDR1 is LGHNA, CDR2 YSLEER, per germline. The CDR3 runs to 15 residues.

This clone was observed once. The chain couples TRBV9 to TRBJ2-3, with TRBD2 identical over 8 bases. CDR1 and CDR2 (germline): SGDLS, YYNGEE. The CDR3 spans 15 residues. V was pared by 0 bases and J by 2 bases, with 2 bases of the junction left unmatched. The CDR3 nucleotides are TGTGCCAGCAGCGTAGACGGGGGGGCCACAGATACGCAGTATTTT. Translation: CASSVDGGATDTQYF. Variable domain in full (rest from reference TRBV9 and TRBJ2-3): DSGVTQTPKHLITATGQRVTLRCSPRSGDLSVYWYQQSLDQGLQFLIQYYNGEERAKGNILERFSAQQFPDLHSELNLSSLELGDSALYFCASSVDGGATDTQYFGPGTRLTVL.

This sequence joins TRBV29-1 and TRBJ2-1; 9 bases agree with TRBD2. The CDR3 is 15 amino acids. The V gene's germline CDR1 is SQVTM and CDR2 ANQGSEA. The junction had 13 bases not matched to a gene; V was cut back by 4 bases and J by 9 bases. The CDR3: CSVAGRREGLGEQFF. DNA of the CDR3: TGCAGCGTTGCCGGGCGGCGGGAGGGCCTGGGTGAGCAGTTCTTC.

The chain links TRBV28 to TRBJ2-1; D unresolved. Germline lookup yields CDR1 MDHEN and CDR2 SYDVKM. The length of the CDR3 is 15 residues. Trimming cost V 4 bases and J 4 bases, with 14 bases left between them. The CDR3 loop is CASSWRRLSYNEQFF. CDR3 coding DNA: TGTGCCAGCAGTTGGCGTCGGTTGTCTTACAATGAGCAGTTCTTC. Full variable domain (outside the CDR3, taken from reference TRBV28 and TRBJ2-1): DVKVTQSSRYLVKRTGEKVFLECVQDMDHENMFWYRQDPGLGLRLIYFSYDVKMKEKGDIPEGYSVSREKKERFSLILESASTNQTSMYLCASSWRRLSYNEQFFGPGTRLTVL.

This clone has just a few counts. The chain employs TRBV14 and TRBJ2-3; D gene ambiguous. Germline V CDR1 and CDR2: SGHDN, FVKESK. Trimming left V 4 bases short and J 6 bases short, with 5 bases between. The CDR3 extends over 11 amino acids. The CDR3 protein is CASSRRDTQYF. CDR3 DNA sequence: TGTGCCAGCAGCCGCCGGGATACGCAGTATTTT.

The chain uses TRBV27 and TRBJ1-1, with D tentatively TRBD1 (5 bases). Germline values: CDR1 MNHEY, CDR2 SMNVEV (reference sequence). The length of the CDR3 is 13 residues. The V and J ends lost 3 bases and 4 bases respectively, with 9 bases between them. CDR3 nucleotides: TGTGCCAGCAGTTTCTTCGGGGCCACTGAAGCTTTCTTT. This sequence encodes CASSFFGATEAFF.

This sequence joins TRBV29-1 and TRBJ2-5, with no clear D. Germline V CDR1 and CDR2: SQVTM, ANQGSEA. Trimming pared 4 bases from V and 5 bases from J, leaving 8 bases between. This CDR3 is 11 amino acids long. The CDR3 nucleotides are TGCAGCGTTGCGTCTGACGAGACCCAGTACTTC. Amino acids: CSVASDETQYF.

The table lists this clone with a few counts. This sequence joins TRBV29-1 and TRBJ2-1; TRBD1 matches 7 bases. CDR3 length: 14 residues. The V gene end was trimmed by 4 bases and the J gene end by 6 bases; junction bases not matched to a gene: 9. Germline CDR1 SQVTM, CDR2 ANQGSEA. The CDR3 DNA follows: TGCAGCGTTGTCCCACAGGGGCTTGGCAATGAGCAGTTCTTC. It translates to CSVVPQGLGNEQFF.

This sequence joins TRBV9 and TRBJ2-1; D is unclear. V shed 3 bases and J shed 0 bases, with 10 bases lying between them. This CDR3 is 15 amino acids long. In germline, CDR1 is SGDLS, CDR2 YYNGEE. This CDR3 reads CASSDTTSSYNEQFF. The CDR3 bases are TGTGCCAGCAGCGACACGACGAGCTCCTACAATGAGCAGTTCTTC.

This chain connects TRBV28 to TRBJ2-7, with no clear D. The germline gives CDR1 MDHEN, CDR2 SYDVKM. Deletions cut 9 bases from V and 7 bases from J, with 28 bases between. The CDR3 covers 16 residues. In DNA, the CDR3 is TGTGCCAGTCGGGCCCCTGTAGGCCCAACCTACGAAGAGCAGTACTTC. This encodes CASRAPVGPTYEEQYF.

The rearrangement joins TRBV7-9 to TRBJ2-7; D gene uncertain. V lost 4 bases and J lost 6, with 10 bases in between. The CDR3 extends over 12 amino acids. Germline V gene sequence: CDR1 SEHNR, CDR2 FQNEAQ (reference sequence). The CDR3 nucleotides are TGTGCCAGCAGCTCCGTAGGCGGCGAGCAGTACTTC. Encoded protein: CASSSVGGEQYF.

The V gene is TRBV9, the J gene TRBJ2-1, with D possibly being TRBD1 (6 bases). Trimming took off 4 bases at V and 8 bases at J, with 10 bases between the two ends. This CDR3 has 12 residues. Germline-derived CDR1 and CDR2 are SGDLS and YYNGEE. This chain's CDR3 is CASSSSGDEQFF. The CDR3 DNA reads as TGTGCCAGCAGCTCCTCAGGGGATGAGCAGTTCTTC.

The chain joins TRBV7-9 to TRBJ2-2; D is uncertain. This CDR3 has 12 amino acids. The germline CDR1 and CDR2 sequences are SEHNR and FQNEAQ (reference sequence). Deletions cut 5 bases from V and 10 bases from J, with 11 bases between. CDR3 sequence: CASSPGVEELFF. Here the CDR3 DNA reads TGTGCCAGCAGCCCCGGAGTCGAGGAGCTGTTTTTT.

This chain connects TRBV25-1 to TRBJ2-1; D uncertain. Between the trimmed V and J ends, which lost 5 bases and 9 bases, there was a span of 8 bases. The CDR3 has 11 amino acids. Germline V gene lookup returns CDR1 MGHDK and CDR2 SYGVNS. CDR3 coding DNA: TGTGCCAGCAGTCCCCAGTCTGAGCAGTTCTTC. This gives the protein CASSPQSEQFF.

The chain combines TRBV7-9 with TRBJ2-3, with unresolved D. Germline values: CDR1 SEHNR, CDR2 FQNEAQ (reference sequence). The CDR3 consists of 14 residues. V was shortened by 0 bases and J by 1 base, with 5 bases between the two germline ends. CDR3 region: CASSLASGTDTQYF. The CDR3 DNA is TGTGCCAGCAGCTTAGCGTCAGGCACAGATACGCAGTATTTT.

This chain uses TRBV9 with TRBJ2-7; D gene ambiguous. Trimming cost V 0 bases and J 5 bases, with 6 bases left between them. Germline lookup yields CDR1 SGDLS and CDR2 YYNGEE. This CDR3 has 12 amino acids. The CDR3 protein is CASSVGSNEQYF. CDR3 DNA: TGTGCCAGCAGCGTAGGCAGCAACGAGCAGTACTTC.

V and J are TRBV5-1 and TRBJ2-1; the D is unclear. The CDR3 consists of 14 residues. Germline CDR1 reads SGHRS; CDR2 reads YFSETQ. Deletions cut 8 bases from V and 0 bases from J, with 12 bases between. The CDR3 nucleotides are TGCGCCAGTATGGGGTCCAGCTCCTACAATGAGCAGTTCTTC. Translated, it gives CASMGSSSYNEQFF. Supplemented by reference TRBV5-1 and TRBJ2-1, the full variable domain reads KAGVTQTPRYLIKTRGQQVTLSCSPISGHRSVSWYQQTPGQGLQFLFEYFSETQRNKGNFPGRFSGRQFSNSRSEMNVSTLELGDSALYLCASMGSSSYNEQFFGPGTRLTVL.

The chain has TRBV7-2 and TRBJ2-1; D is perhaps TRBD1 (5 bases). V lost 5 bases and J 12 bases, leaving 17 bases between the germline ends. Germline V CDR1 and CDR2: SGHTA, FQGNSA. The CDR3 has 13 amino acids. DNA for the CDR3: TGTGCCAGCAGCCAGGACACCTTAGAGTTGCAGTTCTTC. Its translation: CASSQDTLELQFF.

This clone was counted a few times. The chain links TRBV29-1 to TRBJ1-1; 7 positions agree with TRBD1. CDR3 size: 12 residues. V trimming: 7 bases; J trimming: 1 base; junction bases outside the gene matches: 3. Germline values: CDR1 SQVTM, CDR2 ANQGSEA. CDR3 sequence (DNA): TGCAGCGACCAGGGGGAGAACACTGAAGCTTTCTTT. Its translation is CSDQGENTEAFF. Looking up the rest from reference TRBV29-1 and TRBJ1-1 gives the full variable domain: SAVISQKPSRDICQRGTSLTIQCQVDSQVTMMFWYRQQPGQSLTLIATANQGSEATYESGFVIDKFPISRPNLTFSTLTVSNMSPEDSSIYLCSDQGENTEAFFGQGTRLTVV.